The clone carrying this T cell receptor (beta chain) appeared a few times. The data stem from a study of CD8 T cells in Susac syndrome. Negative isolation was used for CD8+ and CD4+ T cells and FACS enrichment for TEMRA cells. It was with random hexamers that about 0.45 to 1 ug RNA was reverse transcribed. Coverage of TCR beta CDR3 amplification by immunoSEQ multiplex PCR extended to 54 Vbeta and 13 Jbeta. TCRdb fed the immunoSEQ multiplex PCR reads into MiXCR, producing one record per CDR3 protein. The sample lists approximately 300,000 distinct CDR3 sequences, 75% to 85% occurring once. Deletions cut 0 bases from V and 2 bases from J, with 2 bases between. CDR1 and CDR2 from the germline V gene are MNHEY and SVGEGT. The CDR3 is made up of 13 amino acids.

Sequences were obtained from CD8+ T cells from PBMCs. This sequence was found in a human donor with multiple sclerosis. This rearrangement joins TRBV6-2 or TRBV6-3 to TRBJ2-1; unclear D gene. CDR3 loop: CASSYSAYNEQFF. The CDR3 region has the DNA TGTGCCAGCAGTTACTCGGCCTACAATGAGCAGTTCTTC.